What follows are 2 T cell receptor beta chains derived from one specimen sequenced in a study of cytomegalovirus exposure and HLA in healthy donors. Sequenced by immunoSEQ multiplex PCR; TCRdb stores in-frame clones only, minus some. The table shows under 150,000 clones, with about 86% occurring only once. The sample comprised PBMCs. The source of these receptors is a young woman in good health and CMV-seropositive.

CDR3 residues: CAWEIGLSGNTIYF. DNA of the CDR3: TGTGCCTGGGAAATTGGCCTCTCTGGAAACACCATATATTTT. The rearrangement links TRBV30 to TRBJ1-3; D is undetermined. The V gene lost 5 bases and the J gene lost 0 bases, with 11 bases spanning the gap. The CDR3 length is 14 residues. Germline V gene data show CDR1 as GTSNPN and CDR2 as SVGIG (reference sequence).

This chain links TRBV6-5 with TRBJ1-4; 10 positions agree with TRBD1. V was pared by 2 bases and J by 8 bases, with 2 bases of the junction left unmatched. The germline gives CDR1 MNHEY, CDR2 SVGAGI. The CDR3 length is 14 residues. The CDR3 DNA reads TGTGCCAGCAGTTACGGGACAGGGGAGGAAAAACTGTTTTTT. Amino acids: CASSYGTGEEKLFF.